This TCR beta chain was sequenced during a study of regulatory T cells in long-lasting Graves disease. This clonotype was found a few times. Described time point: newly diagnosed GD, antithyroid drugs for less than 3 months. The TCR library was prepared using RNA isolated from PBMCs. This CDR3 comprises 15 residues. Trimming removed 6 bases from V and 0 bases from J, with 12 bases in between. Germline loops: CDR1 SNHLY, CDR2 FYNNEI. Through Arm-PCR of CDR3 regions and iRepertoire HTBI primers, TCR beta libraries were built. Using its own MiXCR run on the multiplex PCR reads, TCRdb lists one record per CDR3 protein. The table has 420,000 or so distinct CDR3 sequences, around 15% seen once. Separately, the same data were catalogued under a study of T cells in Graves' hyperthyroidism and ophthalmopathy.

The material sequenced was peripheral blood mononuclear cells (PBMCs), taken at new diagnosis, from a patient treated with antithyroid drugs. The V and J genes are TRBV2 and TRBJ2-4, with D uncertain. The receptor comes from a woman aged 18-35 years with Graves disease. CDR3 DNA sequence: TGTGCCAGCAGCCTTCGAAGCGAAGCCAAAAACATTCAGTACTTC. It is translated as CASSLRSEAKNIQYF.